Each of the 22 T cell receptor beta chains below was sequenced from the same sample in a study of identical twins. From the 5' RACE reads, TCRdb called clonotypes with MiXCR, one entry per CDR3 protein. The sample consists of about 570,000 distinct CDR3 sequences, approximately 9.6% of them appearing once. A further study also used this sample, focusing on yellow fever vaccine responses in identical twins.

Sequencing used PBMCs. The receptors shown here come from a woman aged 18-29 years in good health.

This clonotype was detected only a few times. CDR3 nucleotides: TGTGCCAGCAATGGATTGTCAGGAGCGGGAGGCAATGAGCAGTTCTTC. Protein: CASNGLSGAGGNEQFF. This chain links TRBV6-2 or TRBV6-3 with TRBJ2-1; 9 nucleotides align to TRBD2. V shed 7 bases, J shed 6 bases, and the junction held 13 bases outside the gene matches. The CDR3 has 16 amino acids. Germline V gene sequence: CDR1 MNHEY, CDR2 SVGEGT.

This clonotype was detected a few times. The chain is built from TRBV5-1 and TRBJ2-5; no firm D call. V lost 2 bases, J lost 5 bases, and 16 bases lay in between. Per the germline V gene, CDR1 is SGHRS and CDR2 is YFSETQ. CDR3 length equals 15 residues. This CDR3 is CASSLLGGFMETQYF. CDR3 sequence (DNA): TGCGCCAGCAGCTTACTTGGTGGATTCATGGAGACCCAGTACTTC. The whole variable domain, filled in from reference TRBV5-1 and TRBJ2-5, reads KAGVTQTPRYLIKTRGQQVTLSCSPISGHRSVSWYQQTPGQGLQFLFEYFSETQRNKGNFPGRFSGRQFSNSRSEMNVSTLELGDSALYLCASSLLGGFMETQYFGPGTRLLVL.

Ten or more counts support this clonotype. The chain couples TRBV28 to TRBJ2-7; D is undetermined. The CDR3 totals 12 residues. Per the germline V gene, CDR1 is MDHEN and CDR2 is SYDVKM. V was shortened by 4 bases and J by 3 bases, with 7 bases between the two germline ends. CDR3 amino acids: CASSSTLYEQYF. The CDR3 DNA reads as TGTGCCAGCAGTTCAACCCTCTACGAGCAGTACTTC.

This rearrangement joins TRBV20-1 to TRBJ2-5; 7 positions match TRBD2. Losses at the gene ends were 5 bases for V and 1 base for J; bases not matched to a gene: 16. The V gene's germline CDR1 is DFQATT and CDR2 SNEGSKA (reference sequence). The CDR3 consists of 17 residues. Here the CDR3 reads CSAFQVRASGRQETQYF. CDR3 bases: TGCAGTGCTTTCCAAGTTAGGGCTAGCGGACGCCAAGAGACCCAGTACTTC.

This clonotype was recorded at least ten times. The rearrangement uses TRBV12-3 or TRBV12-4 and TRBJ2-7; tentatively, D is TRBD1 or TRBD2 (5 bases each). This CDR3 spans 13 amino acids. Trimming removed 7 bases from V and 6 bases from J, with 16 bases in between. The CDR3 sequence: CASNWDGESEQYF. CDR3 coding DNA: TGTGCCAGCAACTGGGACGGGGAAAGCGAGCAGTACTTC.

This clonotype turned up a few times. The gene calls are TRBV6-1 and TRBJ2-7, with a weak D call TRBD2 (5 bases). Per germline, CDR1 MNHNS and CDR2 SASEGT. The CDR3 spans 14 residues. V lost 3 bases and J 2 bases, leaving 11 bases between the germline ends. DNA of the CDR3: TGTGCCAGCAGTGAGCGAGGGCCGACCTACGAGCAGTACTTC. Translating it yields CASSERGPTYEQYF.

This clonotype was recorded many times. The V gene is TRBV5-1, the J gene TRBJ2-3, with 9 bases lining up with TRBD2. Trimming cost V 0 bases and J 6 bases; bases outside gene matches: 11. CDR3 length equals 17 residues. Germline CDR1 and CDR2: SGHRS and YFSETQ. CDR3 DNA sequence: TGCGCCAGCAGCTTGGCCTCCGCGGGGGGGCCATCGGATACGCAGTATTTT. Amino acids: CASSLASAGGPSDTQYF.

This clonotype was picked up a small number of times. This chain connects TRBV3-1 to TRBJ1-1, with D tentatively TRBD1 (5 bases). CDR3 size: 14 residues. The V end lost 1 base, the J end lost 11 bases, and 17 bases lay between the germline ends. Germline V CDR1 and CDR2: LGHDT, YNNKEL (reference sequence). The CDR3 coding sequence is TGTGCCAGCAGCCAAGTTCAGGGACCCGGAGCCGCTTTCTTT. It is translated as CASSQVQGPGAAFF.

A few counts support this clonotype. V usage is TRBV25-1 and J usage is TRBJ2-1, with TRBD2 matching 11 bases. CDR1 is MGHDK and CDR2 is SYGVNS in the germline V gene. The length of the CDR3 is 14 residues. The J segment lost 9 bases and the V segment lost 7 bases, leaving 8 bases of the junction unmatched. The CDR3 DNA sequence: TGTGCCAGCACTGTAGCGGGGGGGCATGGTGAGCAGTTCTTC. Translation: CASTVAGGHGEQFF.

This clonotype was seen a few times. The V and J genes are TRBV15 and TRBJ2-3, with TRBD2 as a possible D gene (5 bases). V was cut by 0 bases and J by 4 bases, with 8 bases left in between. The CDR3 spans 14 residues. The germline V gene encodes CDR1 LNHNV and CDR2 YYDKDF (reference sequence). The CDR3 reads CATSRDPRADTQYF. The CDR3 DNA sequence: TGTGCCACCAGCAGAGATCCGAGGGCAGATACGCAGTATTTT. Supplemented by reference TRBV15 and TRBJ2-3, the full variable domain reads DAMVIQNPRYQVTQFGKPVTLSCSQTLNHNVMYWYQQKSSQAPKLLFHYYDKDFNNEADTPDNFQSRRPNTSFCFLDIRSPGLGDTAMYLCATSRDPRADTQYFGPGTRLTVL.

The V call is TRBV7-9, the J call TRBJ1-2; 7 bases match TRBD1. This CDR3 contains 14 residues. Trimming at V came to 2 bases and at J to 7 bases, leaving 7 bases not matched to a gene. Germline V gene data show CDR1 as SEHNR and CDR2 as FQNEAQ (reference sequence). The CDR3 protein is CASSLSGQVPGYTF. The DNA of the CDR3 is TGTGCCAGCAGCTTATCCGGACAGGTTCCTGGCTACACCTTC.

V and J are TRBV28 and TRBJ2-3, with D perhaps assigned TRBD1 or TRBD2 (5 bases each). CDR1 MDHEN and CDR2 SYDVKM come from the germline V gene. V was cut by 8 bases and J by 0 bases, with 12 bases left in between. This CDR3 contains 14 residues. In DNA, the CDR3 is TGTGCCAGCCGGGACCCCGATAGCACAGATACGCAGTATTTT. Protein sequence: CASRDPDSTDTQYF.

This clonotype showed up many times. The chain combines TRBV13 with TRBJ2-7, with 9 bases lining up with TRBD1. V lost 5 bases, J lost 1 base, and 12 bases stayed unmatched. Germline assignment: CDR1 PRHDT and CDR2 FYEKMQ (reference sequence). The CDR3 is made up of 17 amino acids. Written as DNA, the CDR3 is TGTGCCAGCAGCCACCGAACAGGGGGCGAAAATTCCTACGAGCAGTACTTC. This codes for CASSHRTGGENSYEQYF. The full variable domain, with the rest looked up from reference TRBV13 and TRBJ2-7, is AAGVIQSPRHLIKEKRETATLKCYPIPRHDTVYWYQQGPGQDPQFLISFYEKMQSDKGSIPDRFSAQQFSDYHSELNMSSLELGDSALYFCASSHRTGGENSYEQYFGPGTRLTVT.

CDR3 in amino acids: CASSILDRVHQPQHF. Written as DNA, the CDR3 is TGTGCCAGCAGCATCCTGGACAGGGTACATCAGCCCCAGCATTTT. J is TRBJ1-5 and V is TRBV5-6, with 8 bases lining up with TRBD1. The V gene's germline CDR1 is SGHDT and CDR2 YYEEEE. The CDR3 consists of 15 residues. J gave up 5 bases and V 4 bases, and 8 bases lay outside the gene matches.

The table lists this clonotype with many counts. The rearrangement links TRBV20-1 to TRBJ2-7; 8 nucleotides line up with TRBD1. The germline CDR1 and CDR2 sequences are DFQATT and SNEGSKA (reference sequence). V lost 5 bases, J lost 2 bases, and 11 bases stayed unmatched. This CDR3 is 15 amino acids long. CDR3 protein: CSAEAPRGQTYEQYF. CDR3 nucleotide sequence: TGCAGTGCTGAAGCGCCCAGGGGGCAGACCTACGAGCAGTACTTC.

The CDR3 here is CSVRQRVNTEAFF. In DNA, the CDR3 is TGCAGCGTCCGACAGAGGGTGAACACTGAAGCTTTCTTT. The V call is TRBV29-1, the J call TRBJ1-1; TRBD1 is a possible D gene (5 bases). The CDR3 is made up of 13 amino acids. CDR1 is SQVTM, CDR2 ANQGSEA, per germline. V was trimmed by 6 bases and J by 0 bases, leaving 11 bases between them.

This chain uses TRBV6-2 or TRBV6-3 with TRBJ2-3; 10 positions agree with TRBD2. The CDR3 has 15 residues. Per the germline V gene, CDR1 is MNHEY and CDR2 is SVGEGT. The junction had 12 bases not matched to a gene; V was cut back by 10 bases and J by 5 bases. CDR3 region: CATRGLADKRDTQYF. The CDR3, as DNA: TGTGCCACCCGAGGACTAGCGGATAAAAGAGATACGCAGTATTTT.

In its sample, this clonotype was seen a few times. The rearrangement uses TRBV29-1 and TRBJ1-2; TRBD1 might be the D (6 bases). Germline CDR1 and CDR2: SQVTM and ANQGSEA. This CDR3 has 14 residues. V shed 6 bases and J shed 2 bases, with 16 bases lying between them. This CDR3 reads CSVDGQLRNYGYTF. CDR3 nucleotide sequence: TGCAGCGTCGACGGACAGTTAAGAAACTATGGCTACACCTTC.

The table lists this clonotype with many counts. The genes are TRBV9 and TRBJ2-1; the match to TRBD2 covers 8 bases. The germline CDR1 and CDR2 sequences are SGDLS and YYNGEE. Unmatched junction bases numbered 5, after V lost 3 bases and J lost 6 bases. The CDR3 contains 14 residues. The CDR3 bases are TGTGCCAGCAGCGCAGGACTAGCCGCCAATGAGCAGTTCTTC. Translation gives CASSAGLAANEQFF.

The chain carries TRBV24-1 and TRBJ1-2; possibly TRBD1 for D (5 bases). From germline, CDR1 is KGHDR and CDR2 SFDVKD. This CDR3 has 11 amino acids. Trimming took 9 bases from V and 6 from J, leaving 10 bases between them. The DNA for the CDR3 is TGTGCCACCTCACAGGAGCATGGCTACACCTTC. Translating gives CATSQEHGYTF.

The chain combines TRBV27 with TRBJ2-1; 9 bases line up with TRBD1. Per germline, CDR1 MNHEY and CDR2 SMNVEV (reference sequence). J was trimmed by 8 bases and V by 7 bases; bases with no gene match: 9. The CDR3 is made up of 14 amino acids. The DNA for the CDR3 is TGTGCCAGCACCCCTCTGACAGGGGGTTATGAGCAGTTCTTC. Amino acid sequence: CASTPLTGGYEQFF.

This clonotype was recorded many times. The CDR3 loop reads CSVEQRNTDTQYF. In DNA form, the CDR3 reads TGCAGCGTTGAGCAGCGGAACACAGATACGCAGTATTTT. V is TRBV29-1 and J is TRBJ2-3; a possible D gene is TRBD2 (5 bases). This CDR3 is 13 amino acids long. The germline V gene has CDR1 SQVTM and CDR2 ANQGSEA. Trimming cost V 3 bases and J 2 bases, with 9 bases left between them.